Below are 24 T cell receptor beta chains sequenced from a single sample in a study of early T cells in non-severe SARS-CoV-2 infection. TCRdb redid the calling of the 5' RACE reads with MiXCR, one entry per CDR3 protein. The repertoire holds about 30,000 distinct CDR3 sequences, more than 5% seen once, with roughly 10% in the top ten. Sequencing was done on a sample of whole blood. The receptors stem from an adult who was a healthcare worker with PCR-confirmed SARS-CoV-2 infection or an uninfected control (not recorded which).

Ten or more counts support this clonotype. The chain uses TRBV11-2 and TRBJ1-1; TRBD1 matches at 11 bases. V trimming: 5 bases; J trimming: 6 bases; junction bases outside the gene matches: 8. This CDR3 comprises 15 residues. Germline values: CDR1 SGHAT, CDR2 FQNNGV. The CDR3 DNA is TGTGCCAGCAGCACCGGACAGGGGGCATTGCCTGAAGCTTTCTTT. Its protein product is CASSTGQGALPEAFF.

This clonotype was seen repeatedly, ten times or more. This chain joins TRBV7-7 and TRBJ1-3; D gene unclear. The CDR3 contains 15 residues. Trimming cost V 2 bases and J 0 bases, with 8 bases left between them. Germline V gives CDR1 SSHAT, CDR2 FNYEAQ (reference sequence). The CDR3 loop is CASSLSPSSGNTIYF. The CDR3 nucleotides are TGTGCCAGCAGCTTAAGCCCAAGCTCTGGAAACACCATATATTTT.

A single count supports this clonotype. The chain has TRBV20-1 and TRBJ2-3; TRBD1 matches at 8 bases. This CDR3 has 13 residues. The V gene's germline CDR1 is DFQATT and CDR2 SNEGSKA (reference sequence). The CDR3 here is CSVQGAGTDTQYF. CDR3 DNA sequence: TGCAGCGTCCAGGGGGCTGGCACAGATACGCAGTATTTT.

This clonotype has at least ten counts. The V and J genes are TRBV7-2 and TRBJ1-3; D is undetermined. V was pared by 5 bases and J by 1 base, with 3 bases between. The germline V gene has CDR1 SGHTA and CDR2 FQGNSA. The CDR3 covers 12 residues. As DNA, the CDR3 is TGTGCCAGCAGCGCATCTGGAAACACCATATATTTT. Protein: CASSASGNTIYF.

This clonotype appeared many times. The J gene is TRBJ1-1, the V gene TRBV29-1; no definite D call. V was cut by 5 bases and J by 0 bases, with 1 base left in between. The CDR3 loop spans 10 amino acids. Germline values: CDR1 SQVTM, CDR2 ANQGSEA. The CDR3 DNA is TGCAGCGTTATGAACACTGAAGCTTTCTTT. Amino acids: CSVMNTEAFF.

Many counts were recorded for this clonotype. The V and J genes are TRBV5-1 and TRBJ2-2; D not resolved. CDR3 length: 12 residues. V lost 9 bases and J lost 6, with 12 bases in between. Germline CDR1 is SGHRS and CDR2 is YFSETQ. The CDR3 DNA follows: TGCGCCACCCGACCCGAGTCCGGGGAGCTGTTTTTT. Translation gives CATRPESGELFF.

This clonotype was seen at least ten times. The chain links TRBV6-6 to TRBJ1-5; the match to TRBD1 covers 8 bases. This CDR3 is 16 amino acids long. The germline V gene has CDR1 MNHNY and CDR2 SVGAGI (reference sequence). The ends lost 2 bases at V and 2 bases at J; junction bases unmatched: 5. The CDR3 nucleotides are TGTGCCAGCAGTTACGGACAGGGCAGGGGCAATCAGCCCCAGCATTTT. This gives the protein CASSYGQGRGNQPQHF.

This clonotype was counted at least ten times. This chain links TRBV11-2 with TRBJ2-2; D remains ambiguous. The CDR3 loop spans 14 amino acids. Between the trimmed V and J ends, which lost 5 bases and 1 base, there was a span of 8 bases. CDR1 and CDR2 from the germline V gene are SGHAT and FQNNGV. In nucleotides, the CDR3 is TGTGCCAGCAGCAGAAGAGGGAACACCGGGGAGCTGTTTTTT. It encodes CASSRRGNTGELFF. Full variable domain (rest looked up from reference TRBV11-2 and TRBJ2-2): EAGVAQSPRYKIIEKRQSVAFWCNPISGHATLYWYQQILGQGPKLLIQFQNNGVVDDSQLPKDRFSAERLKGVDSTLKIQPAKLEDSAVYLCASSRRGNTGELFFGEGSRLTVL.

In this sample, this clonotype turned up a few times. The V and J genes are TRBV18 and TRBJ1-2, with 7 nucleotides matching TRBD1. The CDR3 has 16 residues. The germline gives CDR1 KGHSH, CDR2 LQKENI. J was trimmed by 3 bases and V by 0 bases; bases with no gene match: 7. The CDR3 spells CASSPPSKGADYGYTF. The CDR3 DNA reads TGTGCCAGCTCACCACCGTCAAAGGGGGCGGACTATGGCTACACCTTC. The variable domain in full, completed from reference TRBV18 and TRBJ1-2, reads NAGVMQNPRHLVRRRGQEARLRCSPMKGHSHVYWYRQLPEEGLKFMVYLQKENIIDESGMPKERFSAEFPKEGPSILRIQQVVRGDSAAYFCASSPPSKGADYGYTFGSGTRLTVV.

This sequence joins TRBV20-1 and TRBJ2-5, with no clear D. CDR1 and CDR2 (germline): DFQATT, SNEGSKA (reference sequence). V was clipped by 2 bases and J by 4 bases, with 8 bases between them. The CDR3 extends over 12 amino acids. CDR3 DNA sequence: TGCAGTGCTAGAAAGGCCGCAGAGACCCAGTACTTC. Its protein product is CSARKAAETQYF.

This clonotype has a count of ten or more. The genes are TRBV5-1 and TRBJ2-5, with 10 bases lining up with TRBD2. The CDR3 sequence is 14 residues long. Germline V CDR1 and CDR2: SGHRS, YFSETQ. Losses at the gene ends were 4 bases for V and 4 bases for J; bases not matched to a gene: 4. CDR3 bases: TGCGCCAGCAGCATTACTAGCGGGGCAGAGACCCAGTACTTC. As protein: CASSITSGAETQYF.

This clonotype appeared many times. The CDR3 sequence is CASSLLLDNEQFF. CDR3 DNA: TGTGCCAGCAGCTTGTTGTTGGACAATGAGCAGTTCTTC. The chain carries TRBV7-2 and TRBJ2-1; unclear D gene. This CDR3 comprises 13 residues. With 3 bases removed from V and 5 bases from J, the gap between germline ends came to 8 bases. The germline gives CDR1 SGHTA, CDR2 FQGNSA.

This clonotype appeared many times. The V and J genes are TRBV7-6 and TRBJ2-1; TRBD2 matches at 14 bases. The V gene end was trimmed by 5 bases and the J gene end by 1 base; junction bases not matched to a gene: 4. Germline V gene data show CDR1 as SGHVS and CDR2 as FNYEAQ. CDR3 length: 17 residues. The CDR3 coding sequence is TGTGCCAGCAGCCGGCGACTAGCGGGAGGGTCCTACAATGAGCAGTTCTTC. Amino acids: CASSRRLAGGSYNEQFF.

In this sample, this clonotype turned up a few times. The V gene is TRBV20-1, the J gene TRBJ2-2, with D unresolved. Germline V gene data show CDR1 as DFQATT and CDR2 as SNEGSKA (reference sequence). The CDR3 runs to 15 residues. Trimming pared 1 base from V and 6 bases from J, leaving 15 bases between. In DNA form, the CDR3 reads TGCAGTGCTAGAGGATTGGGTAGGAGCGCCGGGGAGCTGTTTTTT. This sequence encodes CSARGLGRSAGELFF.

This clonotype was counted at least ten times. V gene TRBV2 combines with J gene TRBJ2-3, with D possibly TRBD1 on 6 matching bases. The CDR3 is 15 amino acids. V gave up 7 bases and J gave up 0 bases, with 14 bases separating them. CDR1 is SNHLY, CDR2 FYNNEI, per germline. The CDR3 protein is CASIRNRASTDTQYF. In nucleotides, the CDR3 is TGTGCCAGCATTAGGAACAGGGCGAGCACAGATACGCAGTATTTT.

This clonotype was seen repeatedly, ten times or more. The chain employs TRBV29-1 and TRBJ1-1; TRBD1 aligns across 8 bases. Germline CDR1 is SQVTM and CDR2 is ANQGSEA. This CDR3 is built from 15 residues. Losses at the gene ends were 5 bases for V and 3 bases for J; bases not matched to a gene: 11. For the CDR3, the DNA is TGCAGCGTTTCACGTCAGGGGGCTGGTGACACTGAAGCTTTCTTT. Translation gives CSVSRQGAGDTEAFF.

There are many counts of this clonotype. This chain connects TRBV7-8 to TRBJ2-2, with 10 bases matching TRBD2. V shed 5 bases, J shed 1 base, and the junction held 4 bases outside the gene matches. The CDR3 totals 16 residues. Per the germline V gene, CDR1 is SGHVS and CDR2 is FQNEAQ. The CDR3 spells CASSPRTSGNTGELFF. As DNA, the CDR3 is TGTGCCAGCAGCCCCCGGACTAGCGGGAACACCGGGGAGCTGTTTTTT.

In its sample, this clonotype was seen many times. The chain combines TRBV15 with TRBJ2-1; 15 bases line up with TRBD2. CDR1 is LNHNV, CDR2 YYDKDF, per germline (reference sequence). The CDR3 extends over 19 amino acids. Trimming removed 0 bases from V and 2 bases from J; junction bases left unmatched: 5. Here the CDR3 DNA reads TGTGCCACCAGCAGAGATTGGACTAGCGGGGGGGCCACCTACAATGAGCAGTTCTTC. Translating gives CATSRDWTSGGATYNEQFF.

J is TRBJ2-5 and V is TRBV11-2; D not certain. This CDR3 contains 13 residues. The V and J ends lost 2 bases and 5 bases respectively, with 9 bases between them. CDR1 is SGHAT, CDR2 FQNNGV, per germline. This chain's CDR3 is CASSLNAEETQYF. CDR3 coding DNA: TGTGCCAGCAGCTTAAATGCGGAGGAGACCCAGTACTTC.

This clonotype appeared many times. The V call is TRBV6-5, the J call TRBJ1-2; possibly TRBD1 for D (6 bases). The germline V gene has CDR1 MNHEY and CDR2 SVGAGI. This CDR3 spans 14 amino acids. Between the trimmed V and J ends, which lost 7 bases and 5 bases, there was a span of 17 bases. This CDR3 is CASNSGRGYYGYTF. CDR3 coding DNA: TGTGCCAGCAACTCGGGCAGGGGATATTATGGCTACACCTTC.

This clonotype occurred a few times. The chain combines TRBV21-1 with TRBJ1-3; the table's D call of TRBD1 was not tested on the DNA. TRBV21-1 is a pseudogene segment. The CDR3 covers 15 residues. This chain's CDR3 is CASSNQGPPGNTIYF. In DNA form, the CDR3 reads TGTGCCAGCAGCAATCAAGGTCCCCCTGGAAACACCATATATTTT.

This chain links TRBV6-5 with TRBJ1-1; the D is unclear. Germline CDR1 and CDR2: MNHEY and SVGAGI. The CDR3 has 13 residues. Trimming pared 5 bases from V and 8 bases from J, leaving 15 bases between. DNA of the CDR3: TGTGCCAGCAGTGACCCTCTGGGCGAAGAAGCTTTCTTT. This codes for CASSDPLGEEAFF.

There are many counts of this clonotype. J is TRBJ2-2 and V is TRBV6-2 or TRBV6-3, with no clear D. Germline lookup yields CDR1 MNHEY and CDR2 SVGEGT. The CDR3 runs 10 residues. V gave up 6 bases and J gave up 7 bases, with 3 bases separating them. The CDR3 DNA reads TGTGCCAGCAGGGACGGGGAGCTGTTTTTT. It is translated as CASRDGELFF.

This clonotype was seen many times. The chain has TRBV4-3 and TRBJ2-7, with 7 bases aligning to TRBD1. CDR1 is LGHNA and CDR2 is YSLEER in the germline V gene. V was pared by 5 bases and J by 4 bases, with 5 bases of the junction left unmatched. The CDR3 consists of 13 residues. The CDR3 DNA sequence: TGCGCCAGCAGCTCAAACAGGGGTTACGAGCAGTACTTC. This encodes CASSSNRGYEQYF.